These 5 T cell receptor beta chains were all obtained from the same sample, sequenced in a study of blood T cell repertoires in COVID-19. Here immunoSEQ multiplex PCR was the method, and the copy in TCRdb shows in-frame clones only, minus some. Counted here are 150,000 to 200,000 clones, about 86% occurring once; the ten biggest clones make up around 3.6%. Sequenced material: PBMCs or T cells enriched from blood (not recorded which). These receptors all come from a woman in her 50s in a cohort exposed to, infected with or recovered from COVID-19 (not recorded which).

This clone was recorded once. The chain combines TRBV7-9 with TRBJ2-2; 12 positions match TRBD2. V trimming: 3 bases; J trimming: 6 bases; junction bases outside the gene matches: 5. There are 16 residues in the CDR3. Germline lookup yields CDR1 SEHNR and CDR2 FQNEAQ (reference sequence). The CDR3 coding sequence is TGTGCCAGCAGCTTTCCTAGCGGGGGGGGACCCGGGGAGCTGTTTTTT. Translated: CASSFPSGGGPGELFF.

This rearrangement joins TRBV11-2 to TRBJ2-7; maybe TRBD2 (5 bases). The CDR3 length is 14 residues. Germline assignment: CDR1 SGHAT and CDR2 FQNNGV. V was pared by 4 bases and J by 5 bases, with 15 bases between. This CDR3 is CASSSLRGSDEQYF. In DNA, the CDR3 is TGTGCCAGCAGCTCCCTCCGGGGTAGCGACGAGCAGTACTTC. The entire variable domain, with the rest obtained from reference TRBV11-2 and TRBJ2-7, is as follows: EAGVAQSPRYKIIEKRQSVAFWCNPISGHATLYWYQQILGQGPKLLIQFQNNGVVDDSQLPKDRFSAERLKGVDSTLKIQPAKLEDSAVYLCASSSLRGSDEQYFGPGTRLTVT.

This sequence joins TRBV11-2 and TRBJ1-3, with D maybe TRBD1 (6 bases). The CDR3 is 16 residues long. V lost 2 bases and J 3 bases, leaving 14 bases between the germline ends. Germline assignment: CDR1 SGHAT and CDR2 FQNNGV. CDR3: CASSLIQGLGGNTIYF. In DNA, the CDR3 is TGTGCCAGCAGCTTAATCCAGGGGTTGGGTGGAAACACCATATATTTT.

V gene TRBV19 combines with J gene TRBJ2-5, with a weak D call TRBD1 (6 bases). Germline CDR1 LNHDA, CDR2 SQIVND (reference sequence). The CDR3 has 14 amino acids. V was pared by 5 bases and J by 3 bases, with 13 bases between. For the CDR3, the DNA is TGTGCCAGTAGTGATGGACAGCTAGAAGAGACCCAGTACTTC. This encodes CASSDGQLEETQYF.

The chain employs TRBV7-2 and TRBJ2-2, with D unresolved. The V end was cut by 4 bases, the J end by 9 bases, with 15 bases between. The CDR3 runs to 14 residues. In germline, CDR1 is SGHTA, CDR2 FQGNSA. The CDR3 region has the DNA TGTGCCAGCAGCTCTCCGCGTCTCGGTCGGGAGCTGTTTTTT. It encodes CASSSPRLGRELFF.